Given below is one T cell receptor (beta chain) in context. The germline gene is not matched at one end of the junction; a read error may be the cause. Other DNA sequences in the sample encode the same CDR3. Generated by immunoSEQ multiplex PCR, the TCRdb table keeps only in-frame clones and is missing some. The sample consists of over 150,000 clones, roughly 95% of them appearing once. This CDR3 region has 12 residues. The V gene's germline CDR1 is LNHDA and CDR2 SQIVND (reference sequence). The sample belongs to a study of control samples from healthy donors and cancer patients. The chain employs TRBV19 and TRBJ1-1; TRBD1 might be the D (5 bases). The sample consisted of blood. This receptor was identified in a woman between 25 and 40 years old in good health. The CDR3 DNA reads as TGTGCCAGTAGTATCGCGGACACCGAAGCTTTCTTT. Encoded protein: CASSIADTEAFF.